The source of this T cell receptor (beta chain) is a study of T cells after yellow fever vaccination. Study summary: Fractions low in cell number were prepared with SMART-Seq v4 Ultra Low Input.

Trimming stripped 4 bases from V and 2 bases from J, with 12 bases between. The CDR3 spans 15 residues. Germline V gives CDR1 KGHSH, CDR2 LQKENI. This clonotype has only a few counts. UMIs were added to TCR cDNA along with a universal primer site when it was made by 5'RACE template switching. TCRdb itself ran the 5' RACE reads through MiXCR, one entry per CDR3 protein. The profile shows 300,000 to 400,000 distinct CDR3 sequences, around 6.4% of them singletons. V gene TRBV18 combines with J gene TRBJ2-1; D is possibly TRBD2 (5 bases). The sequencing used PBMCs, collected 5 days after the yellow fever booster vaccination. The sequence was collected from a man aged 25 to 45 who received the YFV17D yellow fever vaccine. The CDR3 protein is CASSLAWITYNEQFF. CDR3 sequence (DNA): TGTGCCAGCTCACTAGCGTGGATTACCTACAATGAGCAGTTCTTC. Looking up the rest from reference TRBV18 and TRBJ2-1 gives the full variable domain: NAGVMQNPRHLVRRRGQEARLRCSPMKGHSHVYWYRQLPEEGLKFMVYLQKENIIDESGMPKERFSAEFPKEGPSILRIQQVVRGDSAAYFCASSLAWITYNEQFFGPGTRLTVL.